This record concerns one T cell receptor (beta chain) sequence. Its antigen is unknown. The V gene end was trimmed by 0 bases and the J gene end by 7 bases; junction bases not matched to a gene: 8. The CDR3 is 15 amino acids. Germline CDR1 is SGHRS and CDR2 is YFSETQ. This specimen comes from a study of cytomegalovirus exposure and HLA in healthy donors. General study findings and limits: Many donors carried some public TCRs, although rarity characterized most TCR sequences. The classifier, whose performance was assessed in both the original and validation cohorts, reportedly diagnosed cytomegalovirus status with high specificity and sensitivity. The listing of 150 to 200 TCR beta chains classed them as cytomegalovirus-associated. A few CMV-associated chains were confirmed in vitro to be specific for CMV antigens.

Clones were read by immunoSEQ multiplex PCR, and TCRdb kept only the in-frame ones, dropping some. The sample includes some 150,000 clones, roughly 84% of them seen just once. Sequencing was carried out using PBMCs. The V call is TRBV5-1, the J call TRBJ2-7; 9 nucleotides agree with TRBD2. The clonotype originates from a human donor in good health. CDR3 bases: TGCGCCAGCAGCTTGGAGGGACTAGCATCTATGGAGCAGTACTTC. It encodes CASSLEGLASMEQYF.